The 19 T cell receptor beta chains below come from one sample, sequenced in a study of shared clonotypes between healthy human individuals (dated by TCRdb to about 2020). The library was generated by the immunoSEQ multiplex PCR assay. The immuneACCESS repertoire file appears here via TCRdb, limited to in-frame rearrangements. These files lack a portion of the clones; in checked studies, under half of the deficit traces to unresolved V genes, and the cause of the others is not known. This sample holds roughly 1.4 million clones; 98% were observed only once. The top ten hold approximately 0.38% of the sample. The sequenced sample consisted of naive CD4+ T cells sorted from blood. The sample's cell subset or site label is to be understood as: CD45RA+ positively selected. The receptors come from a man aged 25 to 45 in good health.

The CDR3 sequence: CASSHTGTEAFF. CDR3 bases: TGTGCCAGCAGCCACACGGGGACTGAAGCTTTCTTT. This sequence joins TRBV14 and TRBJ1-1, with D uncertain. The V gene lost 3 bases and the J gene lost 5 bases, with 7 bases spanning the gap. Germline CDR1 is SGHDN and CDR2 is FVKESK. The CDR3 extends over 12 amino acids.

The chain links TRBV7-8 to TRBJ2-3, with D perhaps TRBD2 (6 bases). V was pared by 1 base and J by 4 bases, with 21 bases between. The CDR3 extends over 18 amino acids. Germline lookup yields CDR1 SGHVS and CDR2 FQNEAQ. In DNA, the CDR3 is TGTGCCAGCAGCTTAGAGGCTCGACATCCGCCGGGGGCAGATACGCAGTATTTT. The encoded protein is CASSLEARHPPGADTQYF.

The rearrangement joins TRBV5-1 to TRBJ2-1, with 9 bases lining up with TRBD1. This CDR3 has 13 amino acids. CDR1 is SGHRS, CDR2 YFSETQ, per germline. The V gene end was trimmed by 1 base and the J gene end by 10 bases; junction bases not matched to a gene: 3. CDR3 amino acids: CASSLPTGGEQFF. In nucleotides, the CDR3 is TGCGCCAGCAGCTTGCCCACAGGGGGCGAGCAGTTCTTC.

CDR3 region: CASSRAGNTGELFF. For the CDR3, the DNA is TGTGCCAGCAGCCGAGCGGGAAACACCGGGGAGCTGTTTTTT. The rearrangement uses TRBV6-5 and TRBJ2-2; the match to TRBD2 covers 7 bases. V dropped 6 bases and J dropped 2; count of bases not matched to a gene: 3. The CDR3 has 14 amino acids. Germline values: CDR1 MNHEY, CDR2 SVGAGI.

V gene TRBV7-8 combines with J gene TRBJ2-7; 7 bases are a match to TRBD1. V dropped 0 bases and J dropped 4; count of bases not matched to a gene: 6. CDR1 and CDR2 from the germline V gene are SGHVS and FQNEAQ. The CDR3 has 15 residues. CDR3 protein: CASSLAGRGTYEQYF. CDR3 in DNA: TGTGCCAGCAGCTTAGCGGGCAGGGGGACATACGAGCAGTACTTC. The full variable domain, with the rest looked up from reference TRBV7-8 and TRBJ2-7, is GAGVSQSPRYKVAKRGQDVALRCDPISGHVSLFWYQQALGQGPEFLTYFQNEAQLDKSGLPSDRFFAERPEGSVSTLKIQRTQQEDSAVYLCASSLAGRGTYEQYFGPGTRLTVT.

CDR3 nucleotides: TGCGCCAGCAGCTTGGCGCAGGGGGTAACTGAAGCTTTCTTT. This sequence encodes CASSLAQGVTEAFF. The chain links TRBV5-1 to TRBJ1-1; 7 bases match TRBD1. This CDR3 has 14 residues. The germline V gene has CDR1 SGHRS and CDR2 YFSETQ. V lost 0 bases and J lost 5; bases outside the gene matches: 4.

This chain connects TRBV2 to TRBJ1-1; D gene uncertain. The CDR3 length is 15 residues. Germline V gives CDR1 SNHLY, CDR2 FYNNEI. Trimming took off 2 bases at V and 3 bases at J, with 13 bases between the two ends. The CDR3 coding sequence is TGTGCCAGCAGTGAACATCTCCCGGGTCACACTGAAGCTTTCTTT. Translated, it gives CASSEHLPGHTEAFF.

This chain links TRBV18 with TRBJ2-3, with no clear D. The V end was cut by 2 bases, the J end by 0 bases, with 21 bases between. CDR1 is KGHSH, CDR2 LQKENI, per germline. The CDR3 sequence is 19 residues long. The CDR3 protein is CASSPGPGRMPLSTDTQYF. Here the CDR3 DNA reads TGTGCCAGCTCACCAGGGCCAGGCCGGATGCCTCTAAGCACAGATACGCAGTATTTT. The variable domain in full, completed from reference TRBV18 and TRBJ2-3, reads NAGVMQNPRHLVRRRGQEARLRCSPMKGHSHVYWYRQLPEEGLKFMVYLQKENIIDESGMPKERFSAEFPKEGPSILRIQQVVRGDSAAYFCASSPGPGRMPLSTDTQYFGPGTRLTVL.

CDR3 amino acids: CASSRGQLKAYEQYF. In DNA, the CDR3 is TGTGCCAGCAGTCGGGGGCAATTGAAAGCCTACGAGCAGTACTTC. The rearrangement links TRBV5-5 to TRBJ2-7; the D call may be TRBD1 or TRBD2 (6 bases each). CDR3 length: 15 residues. Looked up from germline, CDR1 is SGHKS and CDR2 is YYEKEE (reference sequence). The germline V and J ends were trimmed by 5 bases and 2 bases, with 17 bases remaining between them.

This chain connects TRBV29-1 to TRBJ2-6, with no clear D. Germline V gives CDR1 SQVTM, CDR2 ANQGSEA. This CDR3 spans 17 amino acids. V lost 7 bases and J 0 bases, leaving 19 bases between the germline ends. CDR3 DNA sequence: TGCAGCGCGGTAGGAGTTTCGAAGGCCTCTGGGGCCAACGTCCTGACTTTC. This sequence encodes CSAVGVSKASGANVLTF.

This clone was picked up one time. The chain employs TRBV7-2 and TRBJ2-3; D perhaps matches TRBD2 (6 bases). Germline values: CDR1 SGHTA, CDR2 FQGNSA. Between the trimmed V and J ends, which lost 5 bases and 14 bases, there was a span of 20 bases. The CDR3 totals 13 residues. The DNA for the CDR3 is TGTGCCAGCAGCCCTCCGGGACTCGTAGATCTGTATTTT. Translation: CASSPPGLVDLYF.

J is TRBJ1-5 and V is TRBV6-1; the match to TRBD1 covers 7 bases. Germline values: CDR1 MNHNS, CDR2 SASEGT. This CDR3 has 14 amino acids. V shed 5 bases and J 6 bases; nucleotides not matched to a gene: 7. The DNA of the CDR3 is TGTGCCAGCAGTCCCCGACAGGGTGCTCAGCCCCAGCATTTT. Protein: CASSPRQGAQPQHF.

The chain is built from TRBV9 and TRBJ2-1; 12 bases match TRBD2. The germline V gene encodes CDR1 SGDLS and CDR2 YYNGEE. After removal of 2 bases from V and 1 base from J, the junction contained 10 bases not matched to a gene. CDR3 length: 19 residues. The CDR3 nucleotides are TGTGCCAGCAGCGTTCGTGGGCTAGCGGGAGGGGGATCCTACAATGAGCAGTTCTTC. This translates into CASSVRGLAGGGSYNEQFF.

CDR3 in amino acids: CASISSAGVYNEQFF. In DNA, the CDR3 is TGCGCCAGCATTTCCTCAGCGGGAGTTTACAATGAGCAGTTCTTC. The chain joins TRBV10-2 to TRBJ2-1, with 8 bases that match TRBD2. Trimming removed 7 bases from V and 4 bases from J; junction bases left unmatched: 9. Germline V gene data show CDR1 as WSHSY and CDR2 as SAAADI. The CDR3 contains 15 residues.

This chain joins TRBV18 and TRBJ2-4; the D gene could be TRBD1 or TRBD2 (6 bases each). This CDR3 has 15 amino acids. The ends were cut back, 3 bases at V and 5 bases at J, with 14 bases in the middle. Germline-derived CDR1 and CDR2 are KGHSH and LQKENI. DNA for the CDR3: TGTGCCAGCTCACCCCGGACGGGGGCCGAAAACATTCAGTACTTC. This gives the protein CASSPRTGAENIQYF. The full variable domain, in which reference TRBV18 and TRBJ2-4 provide the parts outside the CDR3, is NAGVMQNPRHLVRRRGQEARLRCSPMKGHSHVYWYRQLPEEGLKFMVYLQKENIIDESGMPKERFSAEFPKEGPSILRIQQVVRGDSAAYFCASSPRTGAENIQYFGAGTRLSVL.

This chain links TRBV2 with TRBJ2-1; 8 bases are a match to TRBD2. CDR1 is SNHLY, CDR2 FYNNEI, per germline. This CDR3 comprises 15 residues. With 5 bases clipped from V and 2 bases from J, the junction kept 5 bases outside the gene matches. CDR3 sequence reads: CASSPSGRAYNEQFF. The DNA for the CDR3 is TGTGCCAGCAGTCCGAGCGGGAGAGCCTACAATGAGCAGTTCTTC.

The rearrangement uses TRBV15 and TRBJ2-2, with D tentatively TRBD2 (5 bases). CDR3 size: 14 residues. Trimming shortened V by 5 bases and J by 1 base, and 8 bases separated the two germline ends. Germline CDR1 reads LNHNV; CDR2 reads YYDKDF (reference sequence). The CDR3 protein is CATSERMNTGELFF. The CDR3 coding sequence is TGTGCCACCAGCGAGCGGATGAACACCGGGGAGCTGTTTTTT. The full variable domain, its missing parts supplied by reference TRBV15 and TRBJ2-2, is DAMVIQNPRYQVTQFGKPVTLSCSQTLNHNVMYWYQQKSSQAPKLLFHYYDKDFNNEADTPDNFQSRRPNTSFCFLDIRSPGLGDTAMYLCATSERMNTGELFFGEGSRLTVL.

This clone is a singleton in its sample. The chain carries TRBV7-2 and TRBJ2-7; the D gene could be TRBD1 or TRBD2 (7 bases each). CDR1 is SGHTA and CDR2 is FQGNSA in the germline V gene. This CDR3 spans 13 amino acids. V was pared by 5 bases and J by 7 bases, with 15 bases between. The DNA of the CDR3 is TGTGCCAGCAGCCTCGGGACAGCGGGAGAGCAGTACTTC. Its protein product is CASSLGTAGEQYF.

The chain combines TRBV19 with TRBJ1-1, with a tentative D call TRBD1 (6 bases). From germline, CDR1 is LNHDA and CDR2 SQIVND (reference sequence). The CDR3 contains 17 residues. Trimming took off 1 base at V and 0 bases at J, with 15 bases between the two ends. The CDR3 loop reads CASSIGGWGQVNTEAFF. The CDR3 nucleotides read TGTGCCAGTAGTATAGGGGGCTGGGGACAAGTGAACACTGAAGCTTTCTTT.